Listed below are T cell receptor beta chains from one sample, sequenced in a study of PD-L1 blockade in urothelial cancer. TCRdb's table, derived via immunoSEQ multiplex PCR, lists solely in-frame clones and lacks some. The table shows 35,000 to 45,000 clones, with about four fifths occurring only once. The sequencing used PBMCs, collected around atezolizumab (anti-PD-L1) treatment. The receptors were sampled from a man aged 55 to 69 with urothelial cancer. CDR3s include the opening cysteine and the closing phenylalanine or tryptophan. A D gene is named only where the DNA matches it firmly. The listing skips clone size in some rows; elsewhere it reads once, few, many or a size class.

d_gene,j_gene,abundance,v_gene,CDR3nt,CDR3aa
NA,TRBJ2-5,NA,TRBV5-5,TGTGCCAGCAGCTACAGTACTCGACAGAGGAAGACCCAGTACTTC,CASSYSTRQRKTQYF
NA,TRBJ1-5,few,TRBV7-9,TGTGCCAGCAGTCTCTCGGGGTATAGCAATCAGCCCCAGCATTTT,CASSLSGYSNQPQHF
NA,TRBJ2-2,few,TRBV7-9,TGTGCCAGCAGCTTAGCCCGTCAAGCGGGGGAGCTGTTTTTT,CASSLARQAGELFF
TRBD1,TRBJ1-2,NA,TRBV6-1,TGTGCCAGCACCCGGGACAGAATTAACTATGGCTACACCTTC,CASTRDRINYGYTF
TRBD1,TRBJ1-2,NA,TRBV9,TGTGCCAGCAGCGTAGGAAGGTTCGGACAGGGGGCTACGGGCTACACCTTC,CASSVGRFGQGATGYTF
TRBD1,TRBJ2-7,NA,TRBV4-1,TGCGCCAGCAGCCAAGGGGACAGGGGGTTGTACGAGCAGTACTTC,CASSQGDRGLYEQYF
NA,TRBJ2-3,NA,TRBV6-1,TGTGCCAGCAGTGAAGGCCCCGCAGGGGTGGGCACAGATACGCAGTATTTT,CASSEGPAGVGTDTQYF
TRBD2,TRBJ2-1,NA,TRBV7-8,TGTGCCAGCAGCTCATCCGGGACTAGGAACAATGAGCAGTTCTTC,CASSSSGTRNNEQFF
NA,TRBJ1-6,NA,TRBV30,TGTGCCTTGGAGGCGGGGGCGGGTTCACCCCTCCACTTT,CALEAGAGSPLHF
NA,TRBJ2-4,NA,TRBV6-1,TGTGCCAGCAGTGAAGACAGGTTCCAAGGGGGAAACATTCAGTACTTC,CASSEDRFQGGNIQYF
NA,TRBJ2-3,NA,TRBV28,TGTGCCAGCAGTCCTCGAGGCCGCCGTACAGATACGCAGTATTTT,CASSPRGRRTDTQYF
NA,TRBJ1-1,few,TRBV6-6,TGTGCCAGCAACAGGGCTGTGAACACTGAAGCTTTCTTT,CASNRAVNTEAFF
TRBD2,TRBJ2-5,NA,TRBV28,TGTGCCAGCAGAAGGGCTAGCGGGGGCCAAGAGACCCAGTACTTC,CASRRASGGQETQYF
TRBD2,TRBJ2-1,NA,TRBV4-2,TGTGCCAGCAGCCTAACAAGCGGGGGAGGAGACAATGAGCAGTTCTTC,CASSLTSGGGDNEQFF
NA,TRBJ1-6,NA,TRBV5-6,TGTGCCAGCAGCTTGGGAGGTTATAATTCACCCCTCCACTTT,CASSLGGYNSPLHF
TRBD2,TRBJ2-3,NA,TRBV5-8,TGTGCCAGCAGCTCAACTAGCGGGGGGGCTAAATACACAGATACGCAGTATTTT,CASSSTSGGAKYTDTQYF
TRBD1,TRBJ2-2,NA,TRBV28,TGTGCCAGCAGTTTGCAGGGGGCTTGGACCGGGGAGCTGTTTTTT,CASSLQGAWTGELFF
TRBD1,TRBJ1-6,NA,TRBV5-5,TGTGCCAGCAGCGTGACAGGGGAACGGTCACCCCTCCACTTT,CASSVTGERSPLHF
TRBD2,TRBJ2-1,NA,TRBV28,TGTGCCAGCAGTCGCGACCTCCCGGGGGGGGATGAGCAGTTCTTC,CASSRDLPGGDEQFF
TRBD1,TRBJ1-6,NA,TRBV6-1,TGTGCCAGCAGTGAACTGGCCCTACAGGGGGCGGGTTCACCCCTCCACTTT,CASSELALQGAGSPLHF
TRBD1,TRBJ1-1,once,TRBV11-3,TGTGCCAGCAGCTTAGGCGACAGGGCCGCTGAAGCTTTCTTT,CASSLGDRAAEAFF
NA,TRBJ2-5,NA,TRBV2,TGTGCCAGCATGGCGGGGATGCAAGAGACCCAGTACTTC,CASMAGMQETQYF
NA,TRBJ2-4,NA,TRBV9,TGTGCCAGCAGCCCCCGGTTGGGGGCAGCCGGTCAGTACTTC,CASSPRLGAAGQYF
NA,TRBJ2-5,NA,TRBV25-1,TGTGCCAGCAGTGAACTCGACAGCCAAGAGACCCAGTACTTC,CASSELDSQETQYF
TRBD1,TRBJ2-3,NA,TRBV5-1,TGCGCCAGCAGCTACCCGACAGGGGGGTCCCAATCGGATACGCAATATTTT,CASSYPTGGSQSDTQYF
TRBD2,TRBJ2-3,NA,TRBV19,TGTGCCAGTAGTCAGCGGGGGGAAAGCACAGATACGCAGTATTTT,CASSQRGESTDTQYF
TRBD2,TRBJ2-7,few,TRBV5-1,TGCGCCAGCAGCCCCCAGGCCCTAGCGGGGGAGCAGTACTTC,CASSPQALAGEQYF
NA,TRBJ1-6,once,TRBV19,TGTGCCAGTAGTGCAGCCGGGACAACACCCCTCCACTTT,CASSAAGTTPLHF
NA,TRBJ1-5,few,TRBV10-2,TGCGCCAGCAGCGACAGAAGCTTGCCCCAGCATTTT,CASSDRSLPQHF
NA,TRBJ1-6,NA,TRBV6-1,TGTGCCAGCAGTGAAGCGTCGGTAGGGGTAACGTATAATTCACCCCTCCACTTT,CASSEASVGVTYNSPLHF
TRBD1,TRBJ1-2,NA,TRBV6-1,TGTGCCAGCAGTGAAGGATTACAGGGGGGCTATGGCTACACCTTC,CASSEGLQGGYGYTF
NA,TRBJ1-5,NA,TRBV4-1,TGCGCCAGCAGCCAAGCAGGGCAGCCCCAGCATTTT,CASSQAGQPQHF
TRBD1,TRBJ2-7,once,TRBV5-4,TGTGCCAGCAGCTTGATGTTCGGGACAGTGGGCGAGCAGTACTTC,CASSLMFGTVGEQYF
NA,TRBJ2-1,once,TRBV2,TGTGCCAGCAGTGCTACGACATACAATGAGCAGTTCTTC,CASSATTYNEQFF
TRBD2,TRBJ2-1,NA,TRBV6-5,TGTGCCAGCAGTAGGAGCGGGACCTCGGGCAATGAGCAGTTCTTC,CASSRSGTSGNEQFF
NA,TRBJ1-5,NA,TRBV30,TGTGCCTGGAGTAAGGCGGGGGGCAATCAGCCCCAGCATTTT,CAWSKAGGNQPQHF
NA,TRBJ2-5,NA,TRBV5-1,TGCGCCAGCAGCTTGGGGGAGCAAGAGACCCAGTACTTC,CASSLGEQETQYF